This T cell receptor (beta chain) was profiled in a study of shared clonotypes between healthy human individuals. The study's findings and limits: With few donors, the genetic and exposure-history diversity represented was limited.

Worth noting for this clone: Antigen: not known.

Assay used: immunoSEQ multiplex PCR; TCRdb lists only in-frame clones, some missing. Of some 1 million clones listed, about three quarters were seen once; the top ten hold approximately 1.5%. CDR3 length equals 15 residues. The V gene's germline CDR1 is SGHTA and CDR2 FQGTGA. V gave up 5 bases and J gave up 5 bases, with 18 bases separating them. J is TRBJ2-5 and V is TRBV7-3; a weak D match, TRBD2 (6 bases). This TCR came from a man between 18 and 29 years old in good health. The sequenced sample consisted of memory CD4+ T cells sorted from blood. The subset is: CD45RA-negative fraction. The CDR3 coding sequence is TGTGCCAGCAGCCCGGAGCTAGCGAGTTCTGAGACCCAGTACTTC. This encodes CASSPELASSETQYF.